The rows below give T cell receptor beta chains drawn from one sample of a study of T-cell reconstitution after alpha-beta-depleted transplantation in children. TCRdb re-analysed the PCR reads in MiXCR, keeping a single row per CDR3 protein. The repertoire holds about 77,000 distinct CDR3 sequences, with 15% to 20% as singletons. The starting material was PBMCs, mostly from graft donor cells, obtained 360 days after TCRalphabeta/CD19-depleted stem cell transplant. The receptor source for this set is a male patient under 10 years old who had a stem cell transplant for acute lymphoblastic leukemia, so the T cells may come from the graft donor. Both conserved end residues are part of each CDR3. A D gene is named only where the DNA matches it firmly. Expanded clones are given a class, and other clones once, few, many or no size at all.

NA | TRBJ2-1 | TRBV7-9 | NA | TGTGCCAGCAGCTCGGTAGTGGATTACAATGAGCAGTTCTTC | CASSSVVDYNEQFF
NA | TRBJ2-7 | TRBV12-3/TRBV12-4 | TRBD2 | TGTGCCAGCAGTCGGGAGACTAGCGGGTTCGGCGAGCAGTACTTC | CASSRETSGFGEQYF
NA | TRBJ2-3 | TRBV4-1 | TRBD2 | TGCGCCAGCAGCCTTCCTAGCGGGAGTTCATATACGCAGTATTTT | CASSLPSGSSYTQYF
few | TRBJ1-5 | TRBV12-3/TRBV12-4 | TRBD1 | TGTGCCAGCAGTAGGGGACAGTCTAGCAATCAGCCCCAGCATTTT | CASSRGQSSNQPQHF
few | TRBJ1-6 | TRBV6-1 | NA | TGTGCCAGCCGAACCAGCTTCGGGTCCTATAATTCACCCCTCCACTTT | CASRTSFGSYNSPLHF
few | TRBJ2-2 | TRBV4-1 | NA | TGCGCCAGCAGCCATTGGACCGGGGAGCTGTTTTTT | CASSHWTGELFF
few | TRBJ2-7 | TRBV12-3/TRBV12-4 | TRBD1 | TGTGCCAGCAGGAGACAGGGCTCTATTTACGAGCAGTACTTC | CASRRQGSIYEQYF
few | TRBJ2-1 | TRBV6-6 | NA | TGTGCCACTTCCTTAGCGACTGAGCAGTTCTTC | CATSLATEQFF
few | TRBJ2-7 | TRBV27 | TRBD2 | TGTGCCAGCAGTCCTCTAGCGGGAGTAACCTACGAGCAGTACTTC | CASSPLAGVTYEQYF
NA | TRBJ2-3 | TRBV5-1 | TRBD2 | TGCGCCAGCAGCTTCTTAACGGGAGGGACCACAGATACGCAGTATTTT | CASSFLTGGTTDTQYF
NA | TRBJ2-3 | TRBV6-1 | TRBD2 | TGTGCCAGCAGACCCCGGAGCGGGATCACAGATACGCAGTATTTT | CASRPRSGITDTQYF
many | TRBJ2-3 | TRBV12-3/TRBV12-4 | NA | TGTGCCAGCAGAGGTTACAGGGCGGGAGATACGCAGTATTTT | CASRGYRAGDTQYF
few | TRBJ2-7 | TRBV7-9 | NA | TGTGCCAGCAGCTTAGATCTCGGGTTCTCCTACGAGCAGTACTTC | CASSLDLGFSYEQYF
NA | TRBJ2-1 | TRBV3-1 | TRBD2 | TGTGCCAGCAGCCCCTCGGGACTAGCGGAGAGGGGCTTC | CASSPSGLAERGF
few | TRBJ2-7 | TRBV7-9 | NA | TGTGCCAGCAGCTTAGGAGGAGGGCTGTCCTACGAGCAGTACTTC | CASSLGGGLSYEQYF
many | TRBJ2-7 | TRBV2 | NA | TGTGCCAGCAGTTTGGACTCCGCCTACGAGCAGTACTTC | CASSLDSAYEQYF
NA | TRBJ2-2 | TRBV5-1 | NA | TGCGCCAGCAGCTTGGGCGGCCAAGGGACCGGGGAGCTGTTTTTT | CASSLGGQGTGELFF
NA | TRBJ2-7 | TRBV6-1 | NA | TGTGCCAGCAGCGCGCGGGTTTTGGTCTACGAGCAGTACTTC | CASSARVLVYEQYF
NA | TRBJ2-7 | TRBV21-1 | NA | TGTGCCAGCAGGTACAGACAGCGACCCTACGAGCAGTACTTC | CASRYRQRPYEQYF
few | TRBJ2-7 | TRBV4-1 | NA | TGCGCCAGCAGCCAAACCACTAAATTACAGCAGGGACCGCAGTACTTC | CASSQTTKLQQGPQYF
few | TRBJ1-5 | TRBV7-9 | TRBD1 | TGTGCCAGCAGCTTAGGGGACAGCTATAGCAATCAGCCCCAGCATTTT | CASSLGDSYSNQPQHF
NA | TRBJ2-7 | TRBV11-1 | TRBD2 | TGTGCCAGCAGCCCTCACGGGACTAGCGGGAGGGGGACCTACGAGCAGTACTTC | CASSPHGTSGRGTYEQYF
few | TRBJ2-6 | TRBV10-3 | TRBD1 | TGTGCCATCACGAGGGGGCCCCACTCTGGGGCCAACGTCCTGACTTTC | CAITRGPHSGANVLTF
NA | TRBJ2-7 | TRBV20-1 | NA | TGCAGTGTCCCCGGCCATGTGCAGTACTTC | CSVPGHVQYF
once | TRBJ2-1 | TRBV12-3/TRBV12-4 | TRBD2 | TGTGCCAGCAGCCAAACCCTCCTTCTAGCGGGAAACGGCAATGAGCAGTTCTTC | CASSQTLLLAGNGNEQFF